The sample holds one count of the clone carrying this TCR beta chain. This record belongs to a study of cytomegalovirus exposure and HLA in healthy donors. The repertoire was sequenced with immunoSEQ multiplex PCR; TCRdb's copy has only in-frame clones and lacks some. The profile shows fewer than 300,000 clones, around 89% of them singletons. This clonotype was sampled from a woman between 18 and 30 years old in good health and CMV-seronegative. Material: PBMCs.

CDR3 region: CASSPRDAEAFF. The CDR3 nucleotides are TGTGCCAGCAGCCCGCGGGACGCTGAAGCTTTCTTT. This chain links TRBV5-4 with TRBJ1-1; tentatively, D is TRBD1 (5 bases). This CDR3 is 12 amino acids long. Between the trimmed V and J ends, which lost 4 bases and 6 bases, there was a span of 10 bases. CDR1 and CDR2 from the germline V gene are SGHNT and YYREEE (reference sequence).